This T cell receptor (beta chain) came from a study of T cells in Graves' hyperthyroidism and ophthalmopathy. This clonotype was seen more than once but under ten times. Amplified regions were TCR beta CDR3 sequences from RNA transcripts. The TCR CDR3 was amplified in a first-round RT-PCR using the HTBI primer set. MiXCR, run by TCRdb on the multiplex PCR reads, gives a single entry per CDR3 protein. This table has 200,000 to 250,000 distinct CDR3 sequences, approximately 17% appearing once. Graves' hyperthyroidism qualified as stable when ophthalmopathy did not progress within 18 months. Germline V lookup: CDR1 DFQATT, CDR2 SNEGSKA (reference sequence). The CDR3 has 13 residues. Trimming stripped 6 bases from V and 0 bases from J, with 11 bases between.

J is TRBJ2-5 and V is TRBV20-1; D unresolved. Specimen: blood. This sequence originates from a man in his fifties with Graves' hyperthyroidism. In nucleotides, the CDR3 is TGCAGTGCACCTGATACCTACCAAGAGACCCAGTACTTC. Translated: CSAPDTYQETQYF.